Listed below are T cell receptor beta chains from one sample, sequenced in a study of cytomegalovirus exposure and HLA in healthy donors. Only in-frame clones appear in the TCRdb table, and some are missing; sequencing was by immunoSEQ multiplex PCR. The repertoire holds a few hundred thousand clones, with around 80% as singletons. The material sequenced was PBMCs. The receptors were gathered from a young man in good health and CMV-seronegative. Each CDR3 is given with its conserved first and last residue. A D gene is named only where the DNA matches it firmly. The listing skips clone size in some rows; elsewhere it reads once, few, many or a size class.

clone_size	d_call	v_call	j_call	cdr3_aa	cdr3_nt
.	TRBD1	TRBV28	TRBJ1-2	CASSLYYRGTANRYGYTF	TGTGCCAGCAGTTTATATTATCGGGGGACAGCCAACCGGTATGGCTACACCTTC
.	TRBD2	TRBV7-2	TRBJ2-2	CASSSGGNTGELFF	TGTGCCAGCAGTAGCGGGGGGAACACCGGGGAGCTGTTTTTT
.	TRBD2	TRBV7-8	TRBJ2-7	CASSPSGGGGPSSYEQYF	TGTGCCAGCAGCCCTAGCGGGGGAGGGGGGCCCAGCTCCTACGAGCAGTACTTC
.	.	TRBV2	TRBJ2-5	CASSERHPFEETQYF	TGTGCCAGCAGTGAAAGACACCCATTTGAAGAGACCCAGTACTTC
.	TRBD2	TRBV28	TRBJ2-1	CASSSPIAGACNEQFF	TGTGCCAGCAGCTCCCCGATAGCGGGGGCCTGCAATGAGCAGTTCTTC
.	TRBD1	TRBV5-1	TRBJ1-1	CASSLQGALLNTEAFF	TGCGCCAGCAGCCTACAGGGGGCTCTACTGAACACTGAAGCTTTCTTT
.	.	TRBV27	TRBJ2-7	CASSLGGSPTGEQYF	TGTGCCAGCAGTTTAGGAGGCTCCCCAACGGGCGAGCAGTACTTC
.	.	TRBV19	TRBJ1-5	CASSFLVNHQPQHF	TGTGCCAGTAGCTTCCTTGTAAATCATCAGCCCCAGCATTTT
.	.	TRBV5-6	TRBJ2-5	CASSRPGWEGGETQYF	TGTGCCAGCAGTAGGCCCGGGTGGGAAGGGGGAGAGACCCAGTACTTC
.	TRBD1	TRBV7-8	TRBJ1-2	CASSLVDRGENYGYTF	TGTGCCAGCAGCCTAGTCGACAGGGGGGAAAACTATGGCTACACCTTC
.	TRBD1	TRBV7-2	TRBJ1-2	CASSLPDRAGYGYTF	TGTGCCAGCAGCTTACCAGACAGGGCTGGCTATGGCTACACCTTC
.	.	TRBV6-5	TRBJ1-5	CASSWGRFNQPQHF	TGTGCCAGCAGTTGGGGGCGATTTAATCAGCCCCAGCATTTT
.	TRBD2	TRBV7-2	TRBJ2-5	CASSLGAVAGAEETQYF	TGTGCCAGCAGCTTAGGGGCAGTAGCGGGGGCCGAAGAGACCCAGTACTTC
.	.	TRBV6-5	TRBJ2-5	CASSYDYDQETQYF	TGTGCCAGCAGTTACGACTACGACCAAGAGACCCAGTACTTC
.	TRBD1	TRBV10-1	TRBJ2-7	CAKYSTGVHEQYF	TGCGCCAAGTATTCAACAGGGGTCCACGAGCAGTACTTC
.	.	TRBV27	TRBJ2-5	CASSFRGRETQYF	TGTGCCAGCAGTTTCCGGGGTCGAGAGACCCAGTACTTC
.	TRBD1	TRBV27	TRBJ1-1	CASSLGQMNTEAFF	TGTGCCAGCAGTTTGGGACAGATGAACACTGAAGCTTTCTTT
.	.	TRBV13	TRBJ1-1	CASSQALGTEAFF	TGTGCCAGCAGTCAAGCATTGGGGACTGAAGCCTTCTTT
.	TRBD1	TRBV5-6	TRBJ1-2	CASRRTGHGYTF	TGTGCCAGCAGGAGGACAGGGCATGGCTACACCTTC
.	.	TRBV29-1	TRBJ1-1	CSVVVGEAFF	TGCAGCGTTGTAGTCGGTGAAGCTTTCTTT
.	.	TRBV19	TRBJ2-1	CASSLTGSDEQFF	TGTGCCAGTAGCCTCACAGGGAGTGATGAGCAGTTCTTC
.	.	TRBV5-5	TRBJ1-6	CASSFPGVDNSPLHF	TGTGCCAGCAGCTTCCCAGGGGTGGATAATTCACCCCTCCACTTT
.	TRBD2	TRBV7-8	TRBJ2-5	CASSLTGGETQYF	TGTGCCAGCAGCTTAACGGGGGGAGAGACCCAGTACTTC
.	.	TRBV19	TRBJ2-2	CASTLRTNTGELFF	TGTGCCAGTACCCTAAGAACGAACACCGGGGAGCTGTTTTTT
.	.	TRBV7-2	TRBJ2-7	CASSPSGGSYEQYF	TGTGCCAGCAGCCCAAGTGGGGGGTCTTACGAGCAGTACTTC
few	TRBD1	TRBV9	TRBJ1-6	CASSVGGQSYNSPLHF	TGTGCCAGCAGCGTAGGGGGACAGTCCTATAATTCACCCCTCCACTTT
.	TRBD2	TRBV7-8	TRBJ2-3	CASSLAGGISTDTQYF	TGTGCCAGCAGCCTTGCGGGGGGTATTAGCACAGATACGCAGTATTTT
.	TRBD1	TRBV9	TRBJ1-4	CASSVGTDPIGEKLFF	TGTGCCAGCAGCGTGGGGACAGACCCGATTGGTGAAAAACTGTTTTTT
.	.	TRBV9	TRBJ2-1	CASSPDGGGPFYYNEQFF	TGTGCCAGCAGCCCCGACGGCGGGGGCCCGTTCTACTACAATGAGCAGTTCTTC
.	.	TRBV7-9	TRBJ1-3	CASSPHWGENSGNTIYF	TGTGCCAGCAGCCCACATTGGGGGGAAAACTCTGGAAACACCATATATTTT
.	.	TRBV2	TRBJ2-7	CASSDRYSYEQYF	TGTGCCAGCAGCGACAGGTACTCCTACGAGCAGTACTTC